Presented here are 24 T cell receptor beta chains from one specimen sequenced in a study of cytomegalovirus exposure and HLA in healthy donors (TCRdb year 2017). Library preparation employed the immunoSEQ multiplex PCR assay. For the multiplex PCR, a mixture combining 60 forward primers for TCR Vbeta segments and 13 reverse primers for TCR Jbeta segments was used. TCRdb retrieved this table from immuneACCESS and kept in-frame rearrangements only. Not all clones are present; in checked studies, unresolved V genes account for under half, and no reason is known for the remainder. This sample is represented by nearly 70,000 clones; 74% of them were singletons. Of the sample, approximately 10% falls within the top ten clones. Sample: PBMCs. The receptors come from a woman aged 55-69 years in good health and CMV-seropositive.

This chain links TRBV4-1 with TRBJ2-7; D perhaps matches TRBD2 (7 bases). The CDR3 extends over 15 amino acids. V gave up 3 bases and J gave up 4 bases, with 16 bases separating them. The germline V gene has CDR1 MGHRA and CDR2 YSYEKL. CDR3 loop: CASSHRGGQDYEQYF. Here the CDR3 DNA reads TGCGCCAGCAGCCATAGGGGGGGCCAAGATTACGAGCAGTACTTC.

The rearrangement joins TRBV5-1 to TRBJ2-5, with D possibly being TRBD1 (5 bases). Germline values: CDR1 SGHRS, CDR2 YFSETQ. There are 16 residues in the CDR3. Trimming removed 4 bases from V and 0 bases from J, with 16 bases in between. The CDR3 nucleotides are TGCGCCAGCAGCGTAAACCCGACAGAATACCAAGAGACCCAGTACTTC. Translation gives CASSVNPTEYQETQYF. The variable domain in full, with the rest retrieved from reference TRBV5-1 and TRBJ2-5, is KAGVTQTPRYLIKTRGQQVTLSCSPISGHRSVSWYQQTPGQGLQFLFEYFSETQRNKGNFPGRFSGRQFSNSRSEMNVSTLELGDSALYLCASSVNPTEYQETQYFGPGTRLLVL.

V usage is TRBV10-3 and J usage is TRBJ1-1, with D uncertain. Trimming removed 0 bases at V and 10 bases at J, with 9 bases between. The CDR3 spans 12 residues. The V gene's germline CDR1 is ENHRY and CDR2 SYGVKD. The CDR3: CAISESKVAAFF. The CDR3 nucleotides read TGTGCCATCAGTGAGTCGAAAGTGGCAGCTTTCTTT.

The V and J genes are TRBV6-5 and TRBJ2-3; no firm D call. Trimming took 4 bases from V and 0 from J, leaving 5 bases between them. This CDR3 has 13 amino acids. The V gene's germline CDR1 is MNHEY and CDR2 SVGAGI. CDR3 bases: TGTGCCAGCAGTTCCCATAGCACAGATACGCAGTATTTT. It encodes CASSSHSTDTQYF.

This rearrangement joins TRBV6-1 to TRBJ1-1; the match to TRBD1 covers 8 bases. This CDR3 has 15 amino acids. Germline-derived CDR1 and CDR2 are MNHNS and SASEGT. V shed 8 bases and J 1 base; nucleotides not matched to a gene: 9. CDR3 in DNA: TGTGCCAGCGACCCTAGACAGGGGAGGAACACTGAAGCTTTCTTT. This gives the protein CASDPRQGRNTEAFF.

The sample holds a few counts of this clone. This chain connects TRBV30 to TRBJ2-1; TRBD1 matches at 7 bases. The CDR3 sequence is 14 residues long. The germline gives CDR1 GTSNPN, CDR2 SVGIG (reference sequence). Trimming at V came to 6 bases and at J to 9 bases, leaving 14 bases not matched to a gene. CDR3 coding DNA: TGTGCCTGCTCCCGGACAGGTTGGCGTTTTGAGCAGTTCTTC. It translates to CACSRTGWRFEQFF.

The chain is built from TRBV5-1 and TRBJ1-6, with 10 bases lining up with TRBD1. The germline V gene has CDR1 SGHRS and CDR2 YFSETQ. The CDR3 runs to 14 residues. V lost 3 bases, J lost 8 bases, and 2 bases stayed unmatched. The CDR3 bases are TGCGCCAGCAGCTCGACAGGGGGCGATTCACCCCTCCACTTT. Protein sequence: CASSSTGGDSPLHF.

V and J are TRBV7-9 and TRBJ2-4; D gene unclear. The CDR3 has 13 residues. The V end lost 5 bases, the J end lost 10 bases, and 15 bases lay between the germline ends. CDR1 is SEHNR and CDR2 is FQNEAQ in the germline V gene (reference sequence). The CDR3 nucleotides read TGTGCCAGCAGCCCCCTGGAGAATTCTATTCAGTACTTC. Protein sequence: CASSPLENSIQYF.

The chain has TRBV5-1 and TRBJ2-5; D may be TRBD1 (6 bases). The CDR3 consists of 14 residues. Per the germline V gene, CDR1 is SGHRS and CDR2 is YFSETQ. The V and J ends lost 4 bases and 0 bases respectively, with 10 bases between them. The DNA for the CDR3 is TGCGCCAGCAGCGCCGGGACATACCAAGAGACCCAGTACTTC. Its protein is CASSAGTYQETQYF.

The J gene is TRBJ1-1, the V gene TRBV19; D unresolved. V gave up 3 bases and J gave up 0 bases, with 11 bases separating them. Germline V gene data show CDR1 as LNHDA and CDR2 as SQIVND (reference sequence). CDR3 size: 15 residues. CDR3 loop: CASSIPGRMNTEAFF. The CDR3 DNA sequence: TGTGCCAGTAGTATTCCCGGTCGCATGAACACTGAAGCTTTCTTT.

The chain employs TRBV6-1 and TRBJ1-3, with 8 nucleotides matching TRBD1. CDR3 size: 15 residues. Trimming at V came to 7 bases and at J to 4 bases, leaving 9 bases not matched to a gene. Looked up from germline, CDR1 is MNHNS and CDR2 is SASEGT. The CDR3 bases are TGTGCCAGCACCCTTGGACAGGGTGGAGGAAACACCATATATTTT. It yields the protein CASTLGQGGGNTIYF.

Comments on this clone: This likely stems from a read error, as it lies one base from a far larger clone. Other nucleotide sequences from this sample produce the same CDR3. This chain connects TRBV9 to TRBJ1-6, with TRBD1 as a possible D gene (5 bases). V was cut by 7 bases and J by 8 bases, with 10 bases left in between. CDR1 is SGDLS, CDR2 YYNGEE, per germline. The CDR3 has 12 amino acids. CDR3 coding DNA: TGTGCCAGCGGGGCGCCTCATTCACCCCTCCACTTT. Translated, it gives CASGAPHSPLHF.

J is TRBJ2-1 and V is TRBV27; 12 bases align to TRBD1. V was pared by 4 bases and J by 9 bases, with 7 bases of the junction left unmatched. The germline V gene has CDR1 MNHEY and CDR2 SMNVEV (reference sequence). This CDR3 spans 15 amino acids. CDR3 in DNA: TGTGCCAGCAGTTCAAGGGGACAGGGGGCTTTTGAGCAGTTCTTC. Protein sequence: CASSSRGQGAFEQFF.

J is TRBJ2-1 and V is TRBV5-4, with 8 bases that match TRBD2. The length of the CDR3 is 15 residues. V lost 5 bases to trimming and J lost 8 bases; unmatched junction nucleotides: 12. Germline V CDR1 and CDR2: SGHNT, YYREEE (reference sequence). The CDR3 protein is CASSGGAGVLDEQFF. Here the CDR3 DNA reads TGTGCCAGCAGTGGGGGAGCGGGAGTTTTGGATGAGCAGTTCTTC.

The chain has TRBV4-1 and TRBJ2-5; D is perhaps TRBD2 (5 bases). V was shortened by 0 bases and J by 4 bases, with 9 bases between the two germline ends. The germline V gene encodes CDR1 MGHRA and CDR2 YSYEKL. The CDR3 is 14 amino acids. CDR3 sequence (DNA): TGCGCCAGCAGCCAAGATCGCGGGCGAGAGACCCAGTACTTC. It is translated as CASSQDRGRETQYF.

The J gene is TRBJ2-3, the V gene TRBV6-5, with 11 bases identical to TRBD2. The CDR3 spans 15 residues. Germline V gives CDR1 MNHEY, CDR2 SVGAGI. The J segment lost 6 bases and the V segment lost 6 bases, leaving 8 bases of the junction unmatched. The CDR3 DNA reads as TGTGCCAGCAGACCTAGCGGGGGGATCAGGGATACGCAGTATTTT. The encoded protein is CASRPSGGIRDTQYF.

The gene calls are TRBV5-8 and TRBJ2-1, with 10 bases identical to TRBD2. In germline, CDR1 is SGHTS, CDR2 YDEGEE. V shed 5 bases, J shed 4 bases, and the junction held 12 bases outside the gene matches. The CDR3 has 17 residues. The CDR3 DNA is TGTGCCAGCAGTGAGGGGTCGCTAGCGGGAGCTTACAATGAGCAGTTCTTC. Protein product: CASSEGSLAGAYNEQFF.

V and J are TRBV18 and TRBJ1-2; 10 nucleotides match TRBD1. Germline V lookup: CDR1 KGHSH, CDR2 LQKENI. The junction had 1 base not matched to a gene; V was cut back by 2 bases and J by 1 base. CDR3 size: 15 residues. The CDR3 coding sequence is TGTGCCAGCTCACCAGGGACAGGGGTTAACTATGGCTACACCTTC. It encodes CASSPGTGVNYGYTF.

The rearrangement links TRBV11-1 to TRBJ1-1, with D unresolved. Trimming removed 5 bases at V and 4 bases at J, with 11 bases between. CDR3 length: 13 residues. Germline lookup yields CDR1 SGHAT and CDR2 FQDESV (reference sequence). The CDR3 protein is CASSLISGTEAFF. In DNA form, the CDR3 reads TGTGCCAGCAGCCTCATCTCGGGCACTGAAGCTTTCTTT.

A single count supports this clone. The rearrangement uses TRBV7-9 and TRBJ2-7, with 10 bases matching TRBD1. The V gene end was trimmed by 5 bases and the J gene end by 4 bases; junction bases not matched to a gene: 5. Per germline, CDR1 SEHNR and CDR2 FQNEAQ (reference sequence). The CDR3 extends over 14 amino acids. The CDR3 protein is CASSPGTGEYEQYF. The CDR3 bases are TGTGCCAGCAGCCCAGGGACAGGGGAATACGAGCAGTACTTC.

The chain carries TRBV19 and TRBJ1-3, with TRBD1 identical over 8 bases. Germline V gene lookup returns CDR1 LNHDA and CDR2 SQIVND (reference sequence). The CDR3 extends over 13 amino acids. Losses at the gene ends were 6 bases for V and 8 bases for J; bases not matched to a gene: 6. The CDR3 is CASRLDRADTIYF. The CDR3 DNA reads TGTGCCAGTAGGCTGGACAGGGCGGACACCATATATTTT.

This chain connects TRBV6-1 to TRBJ2-3; tentative D call: TRBD1 (6 bases). Per the germline V gene, CDR1 is MNHNS and CDR2 is SASEGT. The CDR3 has 15 residues. The V end lost 7 bases, the J end lost 3 bases, and 17 bases lay between the germline ends. The CDR3 protein is CASIRVSGVTDTQYF. The CDR3 coding sequence is TGTGCCAGCATTCGGGTCTCAGGGGTAACAGATACGCAGTATTTT.

This clone was recorded only once. The gene calls are TRBV30 and TRBJ2-3, with D possibly matching TRBD2 (5 bases). CDR1 GTSNPN and CDR2 SVGIG come from the germline V gene (reference sequence). The CDR3 extends over 14 amino acids. The V gene lost 3 bases and the J gene lost 3 bases, with 13 bases spanning the gap. DNA of the CDR3: TGTGCCTGGAGCTCTAGCTGGGTGACAGATACGCAGTATTTT. Translated, it gives CAWSSSWVTDTQYF. The whole variable domain, remainder taken from reference TRBV30 and TRBJ2-3, is SQTIHQWPATLVQPVGSPLSLECTVEGTSNPNLYWYRQAAGRGLQLLFYSVGIGQISSEVPQNLSASRPQDRQFILSSKKLLLSDSGFYLCAWSSSWVTDTQYFGPGTRLTVL.

This clone was counted between two and nine times. CDR3 residues: CASSLVGMNTEAFF. DNA of the CDR3: TGTGCCAGCAGCTTGGTGGGCATGAACACTGAAGCTTTCTTT. V and J are TRBV5-5 and TRBJ1-1; D not certain. V was pared by 0 bases and J by 0 bases, with 6 bases between. In germline, CDR1 is SGHKS, CDR2 YYEKEE (reference sequence). CDR3 length: 14 amino acids. Together with reference TRBV5-5 and TRBJ1-1, the CDR3 gives the full variable domain: DAGVTQSPTHLIKTRGQQVTLRCSPISGHKSVSWYQQVLGQGPQFIFQYYEKEERGRGNFPDRFSARQFPNYSSELNVNALLLGDSALYLCASSLVGMNTEAFFGQGTRLTVV.